This TCR beta chain emerged from a study of Graves' ophthalmopathy and Graves' hyperthyroidism. Study at large: Blood was drawn at initial diagnosis, before any treatment.

Active ophthalmopathy (CAS at least 3, NOSPECS at least 4), lasting under 3 months. The V and J ends lost 6 bases and 6 bases, in that order; junction bases with no gene match: 9. The CDR3 runs to 14 residues. Germline CDR1 is DFQATT and CDR2 is SNEGSKA (reference sequence). This clonotype was recorded a few times. Transcripts of RNA were the source for amplifying TCR beta CDR3 regions. HTBI-primed RT-PCR formed the first round, and a multiplex PCR formed the second. TCRdb independently ran MiXCR on the multiplex PCR reads; one entry per CDR3 protein. The sample holds 650,000 to 800,000 distinct CDR3 sequences; about 38% are singletons and the top ten take roughly 3%.

Material: peripheral blood. The receptor was isolated from an adult man with Graves' ophthalmopathy. This chain uses TRBV20-1 with TRBJ1-5; 9 nucleotides match TRBD1. In DNA, the CDR3 is TGCAGTGCCCAACCGGGACAGGGAGGTCAGCCCCAGCATTTT. It is translated as CSAQPGQGGQPQHF.